This T cell receptor (beta chain) derives from a study of Ad26.COV2.S vaccination and SARS-CoV-2 variants. Across the study: In the study, Ad26.COV2.S was injected intramuscularly once, or twice 56 days apart. Overall study findings and caveats: Higher spike-specific TCR breadth was found in vaccine recipients than in placebo recipients.

V lost 9 bases to trimming and J lost 8 bases, with 16 bases between them. This CDR3 is 13 amino acids long. Germline V gene data show CDR1 as KGHDR and CDR2 as SFDVKD. Measured with immunoSEQ multiplex PCR; TCRdb has only the in-frame clones, and not every one. This table holds 380,000 or so clones, approximately 86% found once. Of note for this clone: The antigen remains unidentified.

This sample's treatment: around 19 received Ad26.COV2.S at low or high dose, single or two shots; roughly 5 received placebo; per-sample allocation not given. Sample collection was performed on day 63 after the first vaccine or placebo injection. An adult donor aged 18-55 years was enrolled in Boston. The chain carries TRBV24-1 and TRBJ2-1, with D possibly called TRBD1 or TRBD2 (6 bases each). The TCR comes from a person aged 18 to 65 who received the Ad26.COV2.S COVID-19 vaccine or a placebo. The specimen comprised peripheral blood, sampled in a trial of Ad26.COV2.S vaccine versus placebo. The CDR3 nucleotides read TGTGCCACCGGGGGGCAGTTAGCACATGAGCAGTTCTTC. Its protein is CATGGQLAHEQFF.